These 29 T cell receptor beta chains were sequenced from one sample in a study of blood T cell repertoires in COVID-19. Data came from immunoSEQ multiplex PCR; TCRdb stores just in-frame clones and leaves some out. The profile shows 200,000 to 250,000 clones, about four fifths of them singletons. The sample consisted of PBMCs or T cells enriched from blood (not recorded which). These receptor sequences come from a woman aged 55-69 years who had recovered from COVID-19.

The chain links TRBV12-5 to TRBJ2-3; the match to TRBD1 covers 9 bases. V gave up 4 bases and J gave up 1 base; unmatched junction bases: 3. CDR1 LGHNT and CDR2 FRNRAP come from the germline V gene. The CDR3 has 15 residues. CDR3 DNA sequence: TGTGCTAGTGGTTCACAGGGGGCCGGCACAGATACGCAGTATTTT. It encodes CASGSQGAGTDTQYF.

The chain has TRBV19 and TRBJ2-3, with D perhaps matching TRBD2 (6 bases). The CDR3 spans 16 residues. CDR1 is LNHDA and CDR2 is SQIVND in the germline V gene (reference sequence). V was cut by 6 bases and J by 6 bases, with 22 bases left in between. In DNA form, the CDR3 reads TGTGCCAGTAGACGGACCCCCTGGGCGGGGTGGGATACGCAGTATTTT. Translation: CASRRTPWAGWDTQYF.

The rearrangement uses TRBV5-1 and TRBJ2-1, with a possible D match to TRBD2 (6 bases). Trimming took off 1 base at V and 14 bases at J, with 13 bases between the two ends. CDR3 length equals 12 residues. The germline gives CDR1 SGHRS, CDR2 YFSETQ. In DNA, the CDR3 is TGCGCCAGCAGCTTGAATGACGCGGGGAAGTTCTTC. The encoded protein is CASSLNDAGKFF.

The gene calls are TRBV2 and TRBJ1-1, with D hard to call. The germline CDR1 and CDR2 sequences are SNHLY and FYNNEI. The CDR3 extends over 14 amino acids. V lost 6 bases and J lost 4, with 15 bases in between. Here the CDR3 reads CASSLAGGGTEAFF. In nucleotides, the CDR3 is TGTGCCAGCAGCCTAGCGGGAGGCGGCACTGAAGCTTTCTTT.

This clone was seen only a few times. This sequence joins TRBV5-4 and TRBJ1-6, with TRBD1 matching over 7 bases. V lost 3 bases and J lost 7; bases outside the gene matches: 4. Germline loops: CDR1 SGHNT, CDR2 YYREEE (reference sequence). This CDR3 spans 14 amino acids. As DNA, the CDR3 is TGTGCCAGCAGCTACCGGGACAGAAATTCACCCCTCCACTTT. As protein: CASSYRDRNSPLHF.

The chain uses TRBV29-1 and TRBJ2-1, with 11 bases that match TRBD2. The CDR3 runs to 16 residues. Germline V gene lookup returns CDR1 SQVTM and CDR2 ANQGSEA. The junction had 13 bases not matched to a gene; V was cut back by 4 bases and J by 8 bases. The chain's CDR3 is CSVVGPGLAGGHEQFF. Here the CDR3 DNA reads TGCAGCGTTGTAGGTCCCGGGCTAGCGGGAGGTCATGAGCAGTTCTTC.

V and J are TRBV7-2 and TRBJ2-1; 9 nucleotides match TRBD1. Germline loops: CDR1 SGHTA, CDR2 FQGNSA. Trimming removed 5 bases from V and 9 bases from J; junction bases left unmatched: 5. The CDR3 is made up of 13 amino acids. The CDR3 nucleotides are TGTGCCAGCAGCGCGGACAGGGGCGGTGAGCAGTTCTTC. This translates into CASSADRGGEQFF.

This CDR3 reads CASSTRTSGGADTQYF. The CDR3 region has the DNA TGTGCCAGCAGTACCCGGACTAGCGGGGGGGCCGATACGCAGTATTTT. The rearrangement uses TRBV5-5 and TRBJ2-3; 15 nucleotides align to TRBD2. The junction had 7 bases not matched to a gene; V was cut back by 5 bases and J by 6 bases. This CDR3 has 16 amino acids. Germline CDR1 reads SGHKS; CDR2 reads YYEKEE (reference sequence).

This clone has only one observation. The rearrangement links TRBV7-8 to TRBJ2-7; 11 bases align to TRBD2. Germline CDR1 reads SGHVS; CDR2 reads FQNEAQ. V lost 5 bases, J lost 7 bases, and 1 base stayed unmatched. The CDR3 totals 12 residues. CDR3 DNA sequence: TGTGCCAGCAGCCGACTAGCGGGGGAGCAGTACTTC. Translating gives CASSRLAGEQYF.

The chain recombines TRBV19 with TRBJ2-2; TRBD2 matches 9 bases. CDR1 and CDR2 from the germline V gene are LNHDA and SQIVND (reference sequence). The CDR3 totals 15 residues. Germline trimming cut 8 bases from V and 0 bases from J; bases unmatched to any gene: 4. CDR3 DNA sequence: TGTGCCAGTGGGACTAGCCCTACGAACACCGGGGAGCTGTTTTTT. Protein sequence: CASGTSPTNTGELFF.

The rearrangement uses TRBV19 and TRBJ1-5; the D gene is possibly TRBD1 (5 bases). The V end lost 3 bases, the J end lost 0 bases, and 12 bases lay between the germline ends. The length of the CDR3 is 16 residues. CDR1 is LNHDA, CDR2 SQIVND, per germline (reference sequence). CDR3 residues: CASSILSGRSNQPQHF. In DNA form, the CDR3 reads TGTGCCAGTAGTATTTTGTCAGGGCGTAGCAATCAGCCCCAGCATTTT.

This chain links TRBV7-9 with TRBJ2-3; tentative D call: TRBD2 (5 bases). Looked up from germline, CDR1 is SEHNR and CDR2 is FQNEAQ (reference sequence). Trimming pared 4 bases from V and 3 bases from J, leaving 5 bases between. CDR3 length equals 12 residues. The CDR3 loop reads CASSSGTDTQYF. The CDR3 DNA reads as TGTGCCAGCAGCTCGGGGACAGATACGCAGTATTTT.

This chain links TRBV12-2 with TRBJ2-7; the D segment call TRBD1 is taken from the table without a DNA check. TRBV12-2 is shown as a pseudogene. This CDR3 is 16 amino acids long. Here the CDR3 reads CASRTRTGPPLLVRYF. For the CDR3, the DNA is TGTGCAAGTCGCACCCGGACAGGGCCCCCTCTTCTTGTGCGGTACTTC.

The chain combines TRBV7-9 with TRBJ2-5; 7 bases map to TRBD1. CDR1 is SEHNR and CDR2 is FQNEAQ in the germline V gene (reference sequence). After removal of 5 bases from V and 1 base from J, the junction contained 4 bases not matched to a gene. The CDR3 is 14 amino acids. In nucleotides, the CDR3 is TGTGCCAGCAGCCGACAGGGCTTCCAAGAGACCCAGTACTTC. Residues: CASSRQGFQETQYF.

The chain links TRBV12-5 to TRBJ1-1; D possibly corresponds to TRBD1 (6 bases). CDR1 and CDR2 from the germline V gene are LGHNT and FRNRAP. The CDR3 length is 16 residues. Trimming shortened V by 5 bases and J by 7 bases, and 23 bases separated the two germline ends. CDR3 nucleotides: TGTGCTAGTGGTCCCCCGGGGGGAGGGGGGCTGGATGAAGCTTTCTTT. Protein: CASGPPGGGGLDEAFF.

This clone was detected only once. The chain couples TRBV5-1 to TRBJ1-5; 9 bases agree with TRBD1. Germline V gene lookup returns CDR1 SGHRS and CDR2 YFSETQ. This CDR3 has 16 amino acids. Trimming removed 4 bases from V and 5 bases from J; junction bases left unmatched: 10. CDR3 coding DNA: TGCGCCAGCAGCCCTCTTGGGGGACAGGGTCATCAGCCCCAGCATTTT. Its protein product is CASSPLGGQGHQPQHF.

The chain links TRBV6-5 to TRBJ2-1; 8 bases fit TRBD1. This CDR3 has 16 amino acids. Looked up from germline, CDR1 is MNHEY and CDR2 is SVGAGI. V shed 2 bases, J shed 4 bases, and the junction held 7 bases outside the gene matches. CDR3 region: CASSYRDRSPYNEQFF. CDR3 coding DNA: TGTGCCAGCAGTTACCGGGACAGGTCACCGTACAATGAGCAGTTCTTC.

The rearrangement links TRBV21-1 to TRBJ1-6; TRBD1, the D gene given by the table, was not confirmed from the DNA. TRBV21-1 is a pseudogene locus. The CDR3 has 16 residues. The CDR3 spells CASSTLRGQSNSPLHF. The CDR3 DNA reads TGTGCCAGCAGCACACTCAGAGGACAGAGTAATTCACCCCTCCACTTT.

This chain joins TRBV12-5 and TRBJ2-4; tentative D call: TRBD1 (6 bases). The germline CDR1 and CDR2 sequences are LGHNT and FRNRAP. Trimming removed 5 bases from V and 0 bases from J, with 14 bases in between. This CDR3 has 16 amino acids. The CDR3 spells CASGLDRILAKNIQYF. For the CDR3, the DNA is TGTGCTAGTGGTCTAGACAGGATTCTAGCCAAAAACATTCAGTACTTC.

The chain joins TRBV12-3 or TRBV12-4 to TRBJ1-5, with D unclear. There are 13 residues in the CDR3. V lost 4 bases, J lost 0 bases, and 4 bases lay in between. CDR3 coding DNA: TGTGCCAGCAGTTCACATAGCAATCAGCCCCAGCATTTT. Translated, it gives CASSSHSNQPQHF.

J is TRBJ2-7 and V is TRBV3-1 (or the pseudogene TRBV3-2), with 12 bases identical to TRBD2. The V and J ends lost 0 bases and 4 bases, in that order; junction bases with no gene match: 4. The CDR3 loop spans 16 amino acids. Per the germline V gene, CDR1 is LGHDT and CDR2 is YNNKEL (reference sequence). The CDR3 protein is CASSQETSGRSYEQYF. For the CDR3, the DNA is TGTGCCAGCAGCCAAGAAACTAGCGGGAGGAGTTACGAGCAGTACTTC.

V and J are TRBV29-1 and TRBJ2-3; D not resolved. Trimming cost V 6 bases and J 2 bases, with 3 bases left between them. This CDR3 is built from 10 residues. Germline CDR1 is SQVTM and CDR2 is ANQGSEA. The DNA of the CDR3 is TGCAGCGTAGCCACAGATACGCAGTATTTT. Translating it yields CSVATDTQYF.

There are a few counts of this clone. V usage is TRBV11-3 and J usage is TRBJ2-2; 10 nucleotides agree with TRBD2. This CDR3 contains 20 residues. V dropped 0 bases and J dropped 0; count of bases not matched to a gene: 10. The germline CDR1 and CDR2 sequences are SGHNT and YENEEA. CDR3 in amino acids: CASSLDAASGRPPNTGELFF. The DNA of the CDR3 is TGTGCCAGCAGCTTAGACGCGGCTAGCGGGAGACCCCCGAACACCGGGGAGCTGTTTTTT.

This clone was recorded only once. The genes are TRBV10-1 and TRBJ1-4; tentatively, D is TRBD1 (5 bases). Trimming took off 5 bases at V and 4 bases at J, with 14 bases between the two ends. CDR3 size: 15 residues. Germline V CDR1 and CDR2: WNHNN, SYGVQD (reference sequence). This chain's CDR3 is CASSKSPGINEKLFF. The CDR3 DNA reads TGCGCCAGCAGTAAATCCCCAGGGATTAATGAAAAACTGTTTTTT.

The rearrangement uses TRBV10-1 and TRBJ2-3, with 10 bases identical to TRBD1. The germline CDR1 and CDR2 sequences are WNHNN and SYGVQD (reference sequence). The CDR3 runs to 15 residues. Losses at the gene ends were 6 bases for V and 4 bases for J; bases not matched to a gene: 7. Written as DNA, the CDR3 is TGCGCCAGCAGCACCGGGACAGGGGTTTCAGATACGCAGTATTTT. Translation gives CASSTGTGVSDTQYF.

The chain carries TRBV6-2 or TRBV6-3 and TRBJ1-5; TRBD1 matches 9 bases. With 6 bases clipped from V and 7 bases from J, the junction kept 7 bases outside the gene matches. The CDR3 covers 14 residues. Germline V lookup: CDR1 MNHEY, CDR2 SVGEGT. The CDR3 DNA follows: TGTGCCAGCAGCTGGACAGGGGAGGGGCAGCCCCAGCATTTT. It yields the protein CASSWTGEGQPQHF.

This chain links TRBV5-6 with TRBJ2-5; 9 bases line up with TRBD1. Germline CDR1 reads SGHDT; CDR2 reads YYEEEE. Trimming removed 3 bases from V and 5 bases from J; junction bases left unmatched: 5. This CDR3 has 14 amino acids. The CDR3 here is CASSSDRGGETQYF. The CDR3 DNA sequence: TGTGCCAGCAGCTCCGACAGGGGGGGGGAGACCCAGTACTTC.

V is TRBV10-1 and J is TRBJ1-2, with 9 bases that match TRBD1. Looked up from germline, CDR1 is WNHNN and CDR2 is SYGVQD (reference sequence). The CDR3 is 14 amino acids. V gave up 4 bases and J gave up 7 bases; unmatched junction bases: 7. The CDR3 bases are TGCGCCAGCAGTGGTGGACAGGGGCCTATTGGCTACACCTTC. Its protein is CASSGGQGPIGYTF.

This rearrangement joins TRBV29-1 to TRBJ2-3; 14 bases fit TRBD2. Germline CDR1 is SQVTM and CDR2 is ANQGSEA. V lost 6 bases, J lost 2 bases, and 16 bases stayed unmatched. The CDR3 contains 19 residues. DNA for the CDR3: TGCAGCGTCTCACGACGAACGGGACTAGCGGGGGCACTCACAGATACGCAGTATTTT. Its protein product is CSVSRRTGLAGALTDTQYF.